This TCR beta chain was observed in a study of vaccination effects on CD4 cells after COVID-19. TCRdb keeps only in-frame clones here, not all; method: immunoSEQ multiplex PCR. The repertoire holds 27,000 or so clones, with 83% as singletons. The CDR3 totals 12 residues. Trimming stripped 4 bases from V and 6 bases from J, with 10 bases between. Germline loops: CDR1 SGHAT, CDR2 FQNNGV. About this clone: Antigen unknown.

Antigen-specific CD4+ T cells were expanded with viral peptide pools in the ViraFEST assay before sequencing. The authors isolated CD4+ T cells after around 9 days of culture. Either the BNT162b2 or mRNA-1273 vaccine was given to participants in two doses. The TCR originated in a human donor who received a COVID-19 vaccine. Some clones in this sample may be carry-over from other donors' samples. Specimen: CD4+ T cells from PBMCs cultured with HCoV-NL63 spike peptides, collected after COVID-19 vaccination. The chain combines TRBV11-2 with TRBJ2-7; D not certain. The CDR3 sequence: CASSSRGGEQYV. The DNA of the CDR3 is TGTGCCAGCAGCTCTAGAGGCGGCGAGCAGTACGTC.